This T cell receptor beta chain emerged from a study of T cell changes during pregnancy in multiple sclerosis. Libraries were prepared by immunoSEQ multiplex PCR; TCRdb keeps only in-frame clonotypes and omits some of them. This sample has under 55,000 clones, with roughly 92% found just once. Germline V gene lookup returns CDR1 MRHNA and CDR2 SNTAGT. V was clipped by 5 bases and J by 0 bases, with 7 bases between them. There are 13 residues in the CDR3. The starting material was CD4+ T cells from peripheral blood mononuclear cells, obtained in the third trimester of pregnancy. The receptor comes from a female donor with multiple sclerosis, enrolled in a pregnancy study. J is TRBJ1-1 and V is TRBV6-4; no firm D call. The CDR3 sequence is CASSSTMNTEAFF. In DNA, the CDR3 is TGTGCCAGCAGTTCCACTATGAACACTGAAGCTTTCTTT.